The 28 T cell receptor beta chains below were found in one sample sequenced in a study of response to subunit inactivated influenza vaccine. Using its own MiXCR run on the RT-PCR reads, TCRdb lists one record per CDR3 protein. The sample lists some 600,000 distinct CDR3 sequences, 12% to 15% seen once, with about 7.6% in the top ten. Sequencing was performed on PBMCs from blood, taken roughly 15 days before vaccination. These receptors originate from a man aged 50 to 60 who received an inactivated influenza vaccine.

This rearrangement joins TRBV7-9 to TRBJ2-3; TRBD2 aligns across 8 bases. The length of the CDR3 is 15 residues. Germline CDR1 SEHNR, CDR2 FQNEAQ (reference sequence). V was clipped by 3 bases and J by 5 bases; unmatched bases: 7. The CDR3 reads CASSFQAGEVDTQYF. In DNA form, the CDR3 reads TGTGCCAGCAGCTTTCAAGCGGGAGAGGTAGATACGCAGTATTTT.

The chain carries TRBV28 and TRBJ2-7; 10 bases are a match to TRBD1. Germline V lookup: CDR1 MDHEN, CDR2 SYDVKM. V shed 3 bases, J shed 0 bases, and the junction held 8 bases outside the gene matches. The CDR3 length is 17 residues. DNA for the CDR3: TGTGCCAGCAGTTTGATCAACGGACAGGGGGTCTCCTACGAGCAGTACTTC. This encodes CASSLINGQGVSYEQYF. Variable domain in full (rest from reference TRBV28 and TRBJ2-7): DVKVTQSSRYLVKRTGEKVFLECVQDMDHENMFWYRQDPGLGLRLIYFSYDVKMKEKGDIPEGYSVSREKKERFSLILESASTNQTSMYLCASSLINGQGVSYEQYFGPGTRLTVT.

This clonotype was seen only a few times. This chain joins TRBV5-5 and TRBJ1-2; unclear D gene. CDR1 and CDR2 from the germline V gene are SGHKS and YYEKEE (reference sequence). The CDR3 contains 12 residues. Trimming cost V 0 bases and J 8 bases, with 8 bases left between them. The DNA for the CDR3 is TGTGCCAGCAGCTTGGACCAACGCGGCTACACCTTC. Its protein product is CASSLDQRGYTF.

The J gene is TRBJ1-2, the V gene TRBV27, with D unresolved. Per germline, CDR1 MNHEY and CDR2 SMNVEV (reference sequence). V shed 3 bases and J shed 4 bases, with 12 bases lying between them. This CDR3 spans 14 amino acids. The CDR3 sequence: CASSFRQEIYGYTF. CDR3 nucleotides: TGTGCCAGCAGTTTCAGGCAGGAAATCTATGGCTACACCTTC.

The sample holds many counts of this clonotype. The CDR3 DNA reads as TGTGCCAGCAGACCTACTAGCGTTACGAACACCGGGGAGCTGTTTTTT. This translates into CASRPTSVTNTGELFF. V gene TRBV12-3 or TRBV12-4 combines with J gene TRBJ2-2; 7 bases are shared with TRBD2. V trimming: 6 bases; J trimming: 0 bases; junction bases outside the gene matches: 7. The CDR3 runs to 16 residues.

The chain combines TRBV28 with TRBJ2-6, with D possibly TRBD2 on 5 matching bases. The CDR3 loop spans 18 amino acids. Germline lookup yields CDR1 MDHEN and CDR2 SYDVKM. V lost 3 bases and J lost 1, with 16 bases in between. CDR3 nucleotides: TGTGCCAGCAGTTTCTACGGGGATAGGAGGTCTGGGGCCAACGTCCTGACTTTC. Translated, it gives CASSFYGDRRSGANVLTF.

V and J are TRBV19 and TRBJ1-2; a possible D gene is TRBD1 (5 bases). Germline V gene data show CDR1 as LNHDA and CDR2 as SQIVND (reference sequence). CDR3 length: 13 residues. The V end was cut by 6 bases, the J end by 4 bases, with 12 bases between. This CDR3 reads CASSPTVLYGYTF. The DNA for the CDR3 is TGTGCCAGTAGCCCGACAGTGCTCTATGGCTACACCTTC.

V and J are TRBV20-1 and TRBJ2-7; 12 bases are a match to TRBD2. Germline V gene data show CDR1 as DFQATT and CDR2 as SNEGSKA (reference sequence). The length of the CDR3 is 14 residues. V lost 6 bases to trimming and J lost 5 bases; unmatched junction nucleotides: 8. CDR3 sequence: CSATTSGRSNEQYF. The CDR3 DNA reads TGCAGTGCAACGACTAGCGGGAGAAGTAACGAGCAGTACTTC.

There are a few counts of this clonotype. V usage is TRBV5-5 and J usage is TRBJ2-2, with TRBD1 matching over 11 bases. CDR1 is SGHKS, CDR2 YYEKEE, per germline (reference sequence). The CDR3 runs 16 residues. Trimming cost V 5 bases and J 6 bases; bases outside gene matches: 9. The CDR3 here is CASSKDRGRIAGELFF. In nucleotides, the CDR3 is TGTGCCAGCAGTAAGGACAGGGGGCGGATCGCCGGGGAGCTGTTTTTT.

The sample holds a few counts of this clonotype. This chain connects TRBV28 to TRBJ1-6; D is unclear. The CDR3 contains 16 residues. CDR1 is MDHEN and CDR2 is SYDVKM in the germline V gene. Between the trimmed V and J ends, which lost 6 bases and 0 bases, there was a span of 12 bases. The CDR3: CASSQRRSSYNSPLHF. Here the CDR3 DNA reads TGTGCCAGCAGCCAAAGAAGGAGCTCCTATAATTCACCCCTCCACTTT.

This clonotype was picked up a small number of times. The chain employs TRBV5-1 and TRBJ2-3; a possible D gene is TRBD2 (6 bases). The CDR3 runs to 16 residues. CDR1 and CDR2 (germline): SGHRS, YFSETQ. Trimming took 4 bases from V and 0 from J, leaving 15 bases between them. The DNA for the CDR3 is TGCGCCAGCAGCCTCTTGAGGGACTCTAGCACAGATACGCAGTATTTT. Translation: CASSLLRDSSTDTQYF.

This clonotype occurred a few times. The CDR3 reads CASSPDGQETQYF. The CDR3 DNA reads as TGTGCCAGCAGCCCCGACGGTCAAGAGACCCAGTACTTC. The chain employs TRBV7-2 and TRBJ2-5; D is unclear. Germline CDR1 is SGHTA and CDR2 is FQGNSA. The CDR3 totals 13 residues. Trimming pared 5 bases from V and 2 bases from J, leaving 9 bases between.

This clonotype was seen repeatedly, ten times or more. The chain employs TRBV29-1 and TRBJ2-2; tentative D call: TRBD2 (5 bases). Trimming left V 7 bases short and J 1 base short, with 19 bases between. This CDR3 region has 16 residues. Germline values: CDR1 SQVTM, CDR2 ANQGSEA. In nucleotides, the CDR3 is TGCAGCGCATACATCGGGATGCCGGTGAACACCGGGGAGCTGTTTTTT. This encodes CSAYIGMPVNTGELFF.

This clonotype was counted between two and nine times. The gene calls are TRBV15 and TRBJ1-6, with a weak D call TRBD1 (5 bases). V lost 4 bases, J lost 8 bases, and 15 bases lay in between. The CDR3 has 15 residues. Germline V gives CDR1 LNHNV, CDR2 YYDKDF (reference sequence). The CDR3 nucleotides are TGTGCCACCAGCAACTTAGACAGAGGAGATTCACCCCTCCACTTT. It translates to CATSNLDRGDSPLHF.

Only a few counts were recorded for this clonotype. The genes are TRBV7-6 and TRBJ2-2, with D unresolved. Trimming took off 4 bases at V and 6 bases at J, with 6 bases between the two ends. CDR1 is SGHVS, CDR2 FNYEAQ, per germline. This CDR3 has 12 amino acids. Written as DNA, the CDR3 is TGTGCCAGCAGCTCCTCGGCCGGGGAGCTGTTTTTT. Translation: CASSSSAGELFF.

This clonotype has ten or more counts. This chain connects TRBV14 to TRBJ2-5; D is unclear. The CDR3 length is 15 residues. Trimming removed 5 bases from V and 5 bases from J, with 18 bases in between. The germline gives CDR1 SGHDN, CDR2 FVKESK. CDR3 in amino acids: CASSTTQGLGETQYF. CDR3 coding DNA: TGTGCCAGCAGCACAACGCAAGGGTTAGGCGAGACCCAGTACTTC.

A few counts support this clonotype. The chain carries TRBV4-3 and TRBJ2-1; D is ambiguous. CDR1 and CDR2 from the germline V gene are LGHNA and YSLEER. This CDR3 region has 13 residues. The germline V and J ends were trimmed by 4 bases and 10 bases, with 14 bases remaining between them. CDR3 protein: CASSPLLGYEQFF. The CDR3 DNA reads TGCGCCAGCAGCCCCCTGTTGGGGTACGAGCAGTTCTTC.

This clonotype has only a few counts. The chain carries TRBV7-2 and TRBJ1-2; 9 bases align to TRBD1. The germline gives CDR1 SGHTA, CDR2 FQGNSA. The CDR3 runs 14 residues. V lost 6 bases and J lost 4; bases outside the gene matches: 6. The CDR3 nucleotides read TGTGCCAGCAGGCGACAGGGGGTGAGCTATGGCTACACCTTC. It yields the protein CASRRQGVSYGYTF.

This clonotype was counted only a few times. The chain joins TRBV6-2 or TRBV6-3 to TRBJ2-1; tentative D call: TRBD2 (5 bases). CDR1 and CDR2 (germline): MNHEY, SVGEGT. This CDR3 contains 15 residues. Trimming took off 4 bases at V and 0 bases at J, with 10 bases between the two ends. The CDR3 sequence is CASSSLEVSYNEQFF. For the CDR3, the DNA is TGTGCCAGCAGTTCCTTGGAGGTCTCCTACAATGAGCAGTTCTTC.

This clonotype appeared many times. This chain uses TRBV7-9 with TRBJ1-2, with a possible D match to TRBD1 (5 bases). This CDR3 region has 13 residues. Per germline, CDR1 SEHNR and CDR2 FQNEAQ (reference sequence). Trimming removed 8 bases at V and 4 bases at J, with 14 bases between. The CDR3 reads CASGRAGTYGYTF. The CDR3 nucleotides read TGTGCCAGCGGCCGAGCCGGGACCTATGGCTACACCTTC.

The J gene is TRBJ2-5, the V gene TRBV30; TRBD1 aligns across 10 bases. The CDR3 runs to 13 residues. CDR1 GTSNPN and CDR2 SVGIG come from the germline V gene (reference sequence). V lost 2 bases, J lost 4 bases, and 1 base stayed unmatched. CDR3 DNA sequence: TGTGCCTGGAGTCGGGACAGGGGAGAGACCCAGTACTTC. Its protein is CAWSRDRGETQYF.

There are a few counts of this clonotype. The chain combines TRBV2 with TRBJ2-2; no clear D gene. Germline-derived CDR1 and CDR2 are SNHLY and FYNNEI. V was pared by 1 base and J by 5 bases, with 5 bases between. There are 13 residues in the CDR3. This CDR3 reads CASSEDYTGELFF. DNA of the CDR3: TGTGCCAGCAGTGAAGACTATACCGGGGAGCTGTTTTTT.

This chain links TRBV4-3 with TRBJ2-1; D is tentatively TRBD1 or TRBD2 (7 bases each). The CDR3 consists of 18 residues. The germline V gene has CDR1 LGHNA and CDR2 YSLEER. Between the trimmed V and J ends, which lost 0 bases and 6 bases, there was a span of 21 bases. The CDR3 coding sequence is TGCGCCAGCAGCCAAGATTGGGGGACTAAGGGGGCATTCAATGAGCAGTTCTTC. Protein: CASSQDWGTKGAFNEQFF.

The J gene is TRBJ2-3, the V gene TRBV2; 12 bases map to TRBD2. Looked up from germline, CDR1 is SNHLY and CDR2 is FYNNEI. The CDR3 loop spans 18 amino acids. The trim removed 11 bases at V and 0 bases at J, leaving 15 bases unmatched. The CDR3 loop is CAFCLTSLAGGSTDTQYF. CDR3 in DNA: TGTGCCTTCTGTTTAACGTCGCTAGCGGGGGGGAGCACAGATACGCAGTATTTT.

This clonotype has a handful of counts. The rearrangement links TRBV9 to TRBJ2-3, with 12 bases aligning to TRBD2. Germline-derived CDR1 and CDR2 are SGDLS and YYNGEE. The J segment lost 0 bases and the V segment lost 3 bases, leaving 2 bases of the junction unmatched. The CDR3 sequence is 16 residues long. CDR3 in amino acids: CASSAGTSGSTDTQYF. The DNA for the CDR3 is TGTGCCAGCAGCGCCGGGACTAGCGGGAGCACAGATACGCAGTATTTT.

V gene TRBV11-2 combines with J gene TRBJ2-1, with 7 bases fitting TRBD2. Germline lookup yields CDR1 SGHAT and CDR2 FQNNGV. The CDR3 spans 14 residues. Unmatched junction bases numbered 7, after V lost 5 bases and J lost 6 bases. In nucleotides, the CDR3 is TGTGCCAGCAGCAGACTCCCTAGCGGCAATGAGCAGTTCTTC. Protein: CASSRLPSGNEQFF.

The chain has TRBV3-1 and TRBJ2-2; tentatively, D is TRBD1 or TRBD2 (6 bases each). Trimming left V 6 bases short and J 6 bases short, with 17 bases between. In germline, CDR1 is LGHDT, CDR2 YNNKEL (reference sequence). This CDR3 has 15 residues. The CDR3 loop is CASSPSLGGSGELFF. The CDR3 DNA sequence: TGTGCCAGCAGTCCTTCTCTGGGGGGCTCCGGGGAGCTGTTTTTT. Based on the CDR3 plus reference TRBV3-1 and TRBJ2-2, the full variable domain is DTAVSQTPKYLVTQMGNDKSIKCEQNLGHDTMYWYKQDSKKFLKIMFSYNNKELIINETVPNRFSPKSPDKAHLNLHINSLELGDSAVYFCASSPSLGGSGELFFGEGSRLTVL.

The sample holds a few counts of this clonotype. This chain connects TRBV5-1 to TRBJ2-2, with D hard to call. Between the trimmed V and J ends, which lost 3 bases and 6 bases, there was a span of 12 bases. From germline, CDR1 is SGHRS and CDR2 YFSETQ. The CDR3 runs 14 residues. The CDR3 sequence: CASSSGPAAGELFF. As DNA, the CDR3 is TGCGCCAGCAGCTCCGGACCCGCGGCCGGGGAGCTGTTTTTT.